Described below is a single TCR beta chain sequence and its context. The data derive from a study of T cells in Graves' hyperthyroidism and ophthalmopathy. Study context: At initial diagnosis, before any treatment had begun, peripheral blood was obtained.

Trimming cost V 2 bases and J 1 base, with 10 bases left between them. This CDR3 is 15 amino acids long. CDR1 and CDR2 from the germline V gene are SGHRS and YFSETQ. RNA transcripts yielded amplified TCR beta CDR3 regions. HTBI primers were employed in a first-round RT-PCR of the TCR CDR3. TCRdb ran MiXCR on the multiplex PCR reads and lists one entry per CDR3 protein. The repertoire holds about 500,000 distinct CDR3 sequences, over 15% seen once, with around 19% in the top ten. The sample comprised blood. The V and J genes are TRBV5-1 and TRBJ2-1, with TRBD2 as a possible D gene (5 bases). The clonotype comes from a woman under 30 with Graves' hyperthyroidism. The CDR3, as DNA: TGCGCCAGCAGCTTAGCTAGCCGATCCTACAATGAGCAGTTCTTC. It specifies CASSLASRSYNEQFF.